Described below is a single TCR beta chain sequence and its context. Sequencing was performed with immunoSEQ multiplex PCR; in TCRdb, only in-frame clones are kept and a portion is missing. The sample contains 35,000 to 50,000 clones, approximately 89% of which appear only once. These data come from a study of blood T cell repertoires in COVID-19. On the study more broadly: Sample material is recorded as cDNA or gDNA derived from T cells, B-cell-depleted T cells, or PBMCs.

Input material: peripheral blood. The receptor's source is a human donor in a cohort sampled during active COVID-19.

The CDR3 reads CASSIAPLAGYTF. As DNA, the CDR3 is TGTGCCAGCAGCATAGCACCATTGGCGGGCTACACCTTC. The chain links TRBV6-6 to TRBJ1-2; unclear D gene. From germline, CDR1 is MNHNY and CDR2 SVGAGI (reference sequence). The CDR3 extends over 13 amino acids. Trimming took off 6 bases at V and 8 bases at J, with 16 bases between the two ends.